This passage covers 2 T cell receptor beta chains from one sample sequenced in a study of PD-1 and CTLA-4 blockade in melanoma. Assay: immunoSEQ multiplex PCR; the TCRdb copy retains only in-frame clones and omits some. The table lists tens of thousands of clones, more than 85% of them singletons. The sequenced sample was CD8+ T cells from peripheral blood, obtained from a patient given anti-PD-1 treatment. The receptors come from a human donor with melanoma.

The genes are TRBV7-9 and TRBJ1-1; a weak D match, TRBD1 (5 bases). Trimming left V 5 bases short and J 1 base short, with 14 bases between. CDR1 and CDR2 (germline): SEHNR, FQNEAQ (reference sequence). This CDR3 region has 15 residues. CDR3: CASSLSGTGNTEAFF. In nucleotides, the CDR3 is TGTGCCAGCAGCCTCTCCGGGACGGGGAACACTGAAGCTTTCTTT.

This clone has a handful of counts. V and J are TRBV19 and TRBJ1-5; D possibly corresponds to TRBD1 (6 bases). V was cut by 3 bases and J by 3 bases, with 9 bases left in between. CDR1 LNHDA and CDR2 SQIVND come from the germline V gene (reference sequence). The CDR3 has 14 residues. This chain's CDR3 is CASSIWTDNQPQHF. The DNA for the CDR3 is TGTGCCAGTAGTATTTGGACAGACAATCAGCCCCAGCATTTT.